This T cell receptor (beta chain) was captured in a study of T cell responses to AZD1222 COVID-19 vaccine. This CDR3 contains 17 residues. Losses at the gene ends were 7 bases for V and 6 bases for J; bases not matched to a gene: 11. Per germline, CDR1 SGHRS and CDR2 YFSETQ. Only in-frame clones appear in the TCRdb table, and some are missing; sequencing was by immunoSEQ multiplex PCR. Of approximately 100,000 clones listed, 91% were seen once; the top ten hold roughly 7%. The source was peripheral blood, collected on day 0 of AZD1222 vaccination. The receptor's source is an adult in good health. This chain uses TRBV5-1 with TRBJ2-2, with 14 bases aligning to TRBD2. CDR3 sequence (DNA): TGCGCCAGCGGAAGACTAGCGGGAGGGCCTTCGGCCGGGGAGCTGTTTTTT. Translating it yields CASGRLAGGPSAGELFF.